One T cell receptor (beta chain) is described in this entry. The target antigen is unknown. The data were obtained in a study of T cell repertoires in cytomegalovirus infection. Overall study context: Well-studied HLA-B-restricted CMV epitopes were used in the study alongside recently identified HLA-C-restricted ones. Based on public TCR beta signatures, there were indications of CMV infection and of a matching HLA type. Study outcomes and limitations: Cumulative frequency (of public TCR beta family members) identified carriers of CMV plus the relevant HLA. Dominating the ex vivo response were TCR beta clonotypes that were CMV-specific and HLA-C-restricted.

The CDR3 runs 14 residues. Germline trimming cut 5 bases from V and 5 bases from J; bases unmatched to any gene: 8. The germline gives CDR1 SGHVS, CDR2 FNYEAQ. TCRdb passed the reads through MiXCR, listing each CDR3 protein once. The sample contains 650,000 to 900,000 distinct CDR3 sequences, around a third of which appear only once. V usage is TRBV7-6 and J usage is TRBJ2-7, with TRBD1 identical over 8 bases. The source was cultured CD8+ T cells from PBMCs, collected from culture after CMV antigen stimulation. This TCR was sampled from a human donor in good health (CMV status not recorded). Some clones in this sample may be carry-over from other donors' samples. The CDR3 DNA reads TGTGCCAGCAGCGTACGGACAGGGAGCGACGAGCAGTACTTC. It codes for CASSVRTGSDEQYF.